This T cell receptor (beta chain) came from a study of T cell responses to AZD1222 COVID-19 vaccine. Data came from immunoSEQ multiplex PCR; TCRdb stores just in-frame clones and leaves some out. This repertoire shows 130,000 to 150,000 clones, approximately 90% found once; its top ten account for approximately 3.8%. About this clone: Its antigen is currently unknown.

The germline V and J ends were trimmed by 8 bases and 0 bases, with 11 bases remaining between them. Germline CDR1 reads SEHNR; CDR2 reads FQNEAQ (reference sequence). The CDR3 runs to 13 residues. Notes on the study in general: Once two AZD1222 doses were given, Spike-specific TCR breadth and depth went up.

Here the sequenced sample was peripheral blood, taken 28 days after the second AZD1222 dose. The TCR sequence derives from an adult who received the AZD1222 COVID-19 vaccine. The J gene is TRBJ2-7, the V gene TRBV7-9, with D perhaps TRBD1 (6 bases). The CDR3 DNA reads TGTGCCAGCTCGAGGACAGACTCCTACGAGCAGTACTTC. Its protein is CASSRTDSYEQYF.